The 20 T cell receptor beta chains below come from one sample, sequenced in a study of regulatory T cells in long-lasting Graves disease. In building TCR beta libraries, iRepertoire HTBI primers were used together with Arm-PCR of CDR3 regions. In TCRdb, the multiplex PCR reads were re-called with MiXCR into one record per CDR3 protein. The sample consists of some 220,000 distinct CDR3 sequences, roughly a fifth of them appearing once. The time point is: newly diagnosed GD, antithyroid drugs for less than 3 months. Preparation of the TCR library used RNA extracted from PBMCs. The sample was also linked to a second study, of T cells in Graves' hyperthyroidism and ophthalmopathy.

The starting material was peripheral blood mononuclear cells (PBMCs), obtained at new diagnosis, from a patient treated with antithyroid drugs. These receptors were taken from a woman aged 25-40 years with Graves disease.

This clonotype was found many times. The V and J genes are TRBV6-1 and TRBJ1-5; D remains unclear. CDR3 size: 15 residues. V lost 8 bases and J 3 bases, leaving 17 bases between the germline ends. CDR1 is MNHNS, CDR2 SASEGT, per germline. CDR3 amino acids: CASGKVIGSNQPQHF. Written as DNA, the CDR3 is TGTGCCAGCGGGAAGGTTATCGGTTCCAATCAGCCCCAGCATTTT.

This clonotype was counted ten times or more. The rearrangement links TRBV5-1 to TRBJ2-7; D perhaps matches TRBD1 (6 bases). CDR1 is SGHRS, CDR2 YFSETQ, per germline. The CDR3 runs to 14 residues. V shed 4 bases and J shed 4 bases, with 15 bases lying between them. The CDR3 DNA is TGCGCCAGCAGCCTGTCAGGACAGCTTTACGAGCAGTACTTC. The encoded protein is CASSLSGQLYEQYF.

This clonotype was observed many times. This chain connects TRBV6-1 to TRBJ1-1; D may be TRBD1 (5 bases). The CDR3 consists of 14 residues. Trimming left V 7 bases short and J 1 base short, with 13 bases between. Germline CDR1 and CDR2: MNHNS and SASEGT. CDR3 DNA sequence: TGTGCCAGCATCGGGGGGAATTGGAACACTGAAGCTTTCTTT. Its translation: CASIGGNWNTEAFF.

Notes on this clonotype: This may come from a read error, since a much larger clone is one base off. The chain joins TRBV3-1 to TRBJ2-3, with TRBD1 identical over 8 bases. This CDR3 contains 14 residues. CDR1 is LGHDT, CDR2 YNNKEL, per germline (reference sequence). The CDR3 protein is CANSPRTGKDTQYF. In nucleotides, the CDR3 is TGTGCCAACAGCCCGCGGACAGGGAAAGATACGCAGTATTTT.

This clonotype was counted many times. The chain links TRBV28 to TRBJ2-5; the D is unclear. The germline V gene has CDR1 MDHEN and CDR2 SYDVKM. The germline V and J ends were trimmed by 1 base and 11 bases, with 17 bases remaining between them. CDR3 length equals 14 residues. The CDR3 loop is CASSLFRAGYFQYF. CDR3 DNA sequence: TGTGCCAGCAGTTTATTTAGGGCAGGTTATTTTCAGTACTTC. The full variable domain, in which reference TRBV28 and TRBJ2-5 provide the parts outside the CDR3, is DVKVTQSSRYLVKRTGEKVFLECVQDMDHENMFWYRQDPGLGLRLIYFSYDVKMKEKGDIPEGYSVSREKKERFSLILESASTNQTSMYLCASSLFRAGYFQYFGPGTRLLVL.

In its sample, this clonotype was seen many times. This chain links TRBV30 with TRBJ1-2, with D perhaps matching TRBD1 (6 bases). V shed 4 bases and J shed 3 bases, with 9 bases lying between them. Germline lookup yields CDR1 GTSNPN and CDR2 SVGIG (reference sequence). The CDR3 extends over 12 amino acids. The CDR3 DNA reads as TGTGCCTGGAAAACAGGGTACTATGGCTACACCTTC. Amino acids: CAWKTGYYGYTF. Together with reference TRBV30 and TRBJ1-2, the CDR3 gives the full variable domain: SQTIHQWPATLVQPVGSPLSLECTVEGTSNPNLYWYRQAAGRGLQLLFYSVGIGQISSEVPQNLSASRPQDRQFILSSKKLLLSDSGFYLCAWKTGYYGYTFGSGTRLTVV.

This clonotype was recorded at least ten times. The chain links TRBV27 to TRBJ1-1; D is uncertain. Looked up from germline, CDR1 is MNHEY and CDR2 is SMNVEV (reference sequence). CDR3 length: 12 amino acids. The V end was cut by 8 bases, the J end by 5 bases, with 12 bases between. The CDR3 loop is CASGRRGTEAFF. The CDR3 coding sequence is TGTGCCAGCGGTCGGCGAGGTACTGAAGCTTTCTTT.

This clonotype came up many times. The CDR3 nucleotides read TGTGCCAGTAGTATAACGCGCCAGGGGGCGGGCAATCAGCCCCAGCATTTT. Translated: CASSITRQGAGNQPQHF. The chain has TRBV19 and TRBJ1-5; TRBD1 matches at 8 bases. CDR3 length: 17 amino acids. Trimming took 2 bases from V and 2 from J; bases not matched to a gene: 8. Per the germline V gene, CDR1 is LNHDA and CDR2 is SQIVND (reference sequence).

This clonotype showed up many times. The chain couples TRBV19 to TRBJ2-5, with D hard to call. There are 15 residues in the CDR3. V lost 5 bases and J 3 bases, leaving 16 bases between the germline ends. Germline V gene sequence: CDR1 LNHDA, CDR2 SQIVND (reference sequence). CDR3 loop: CASSPWAVPEETQYF. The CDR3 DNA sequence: TGTGCCAGTAGTCCCTGGGCAGTCCCAGAAGAGACCCAGTACTTC.

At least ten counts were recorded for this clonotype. The CDR3 DNA reads as TGTGCCACCAGCACGGGACCGCTCAATCAGCCCCAGCATTTT. It is translated as CATSTGPLNQPQHF. The chain couples TRBV15 to TRBJ1-5; D perhaps matches TRBD1 (5 bases). V gave up 4 bases and J gave up 3 bases, with 10 bases separating them. The CDR3 loop spans 14 amino acids. CDR1 and CDR2 from the germline V gene are LNHNV and YYDKDF (reference sequence).

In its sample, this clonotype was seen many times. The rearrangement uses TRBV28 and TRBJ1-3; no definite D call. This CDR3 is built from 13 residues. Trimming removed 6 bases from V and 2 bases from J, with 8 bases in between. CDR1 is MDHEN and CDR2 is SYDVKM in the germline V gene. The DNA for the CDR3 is TGTGCCAGCAGGAAGGTTCCTGGAAACACCATATATTTT. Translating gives CASRKVPGNTIYF.

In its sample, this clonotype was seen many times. This CDR3 reads CAISEPGQGAYYEQYF. The CDR3 DNA follows: TGTGCCATCAGTGAGCCCGGACAGGGGGCCTACTACGAGCAGTACTTC. V and J are TRBV10-3 and TRBJ2-7, with 11 positions matching TRBD1. Trimming cost V 2 bases and J 3 bases; bases outside gene matches: 6. The CDR3 extends over 16 amino acids. Germline V lookup: CDR1 ENHRY, CDR2 SYGVKD.

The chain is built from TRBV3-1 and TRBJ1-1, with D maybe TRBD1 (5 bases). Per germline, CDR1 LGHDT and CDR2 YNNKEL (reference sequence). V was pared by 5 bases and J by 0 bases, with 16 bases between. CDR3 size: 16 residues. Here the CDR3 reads CASSVGLETVNTEAFF. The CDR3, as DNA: TGTGCCAGCAGCGTCGGGTTGGAGACAGTGAACACTGAAGCTTTCTTT.

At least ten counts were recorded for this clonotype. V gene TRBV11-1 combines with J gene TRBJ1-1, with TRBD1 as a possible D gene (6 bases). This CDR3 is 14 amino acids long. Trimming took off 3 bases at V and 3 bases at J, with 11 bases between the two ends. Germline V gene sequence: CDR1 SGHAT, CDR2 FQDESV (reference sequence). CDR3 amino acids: CASSLLGGHTEAFF. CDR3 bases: TGTGCCAGCAGCTTGTTAGGGGGTCACACTGAAGCTTTCTTT.

CDR3 nucleotides: TGTGCCAGTATATCTATGGCGGGAACCGGTGAGCAGTTCTTC. This codes for CASISMAGTGEQFF. V gene TRBV19 combines with J gene TRBJ2-1, with D possibly TRBD2 on 6 matching bases. The CDR3 sequence is 14 residues long. The V end was cut by 7 bases, the J end by 9 bases, with 19 bases between. Per the germline V gene, CDR1 is LNHDA and CDR2 is SQIVND (reference sequence). Drawing the rest from reference TRBV19 and TRBJ2-1, the complete variable domain is DGGITQSPKYLFRKEGQNVTLSCEQNLNHDAMYWYRQDPGQGLRLIYYSQIVNDFQKGDIAEGYSVSREKKESFPLTVTSAQKNPTAFYLCASISMAGTGEQFFGPGTRLTVL.

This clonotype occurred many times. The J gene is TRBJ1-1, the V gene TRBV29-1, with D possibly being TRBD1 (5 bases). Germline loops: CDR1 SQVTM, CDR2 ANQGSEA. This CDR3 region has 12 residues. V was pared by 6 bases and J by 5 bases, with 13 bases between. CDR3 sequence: CSVREGETEAFF. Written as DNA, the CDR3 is TGCAGCGTCAGGGAAGGAGAGACTGAAGCTTTCTTT.

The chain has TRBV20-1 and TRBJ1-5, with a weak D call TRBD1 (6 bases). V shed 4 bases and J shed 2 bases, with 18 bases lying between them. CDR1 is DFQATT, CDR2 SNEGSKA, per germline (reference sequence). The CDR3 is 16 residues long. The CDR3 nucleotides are TGCAGTGCTAAAAGGGAGTTCAAGGGGGGCAATCAGCCCCAGCATTTT. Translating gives CSAKREFKGGNQPQHF.

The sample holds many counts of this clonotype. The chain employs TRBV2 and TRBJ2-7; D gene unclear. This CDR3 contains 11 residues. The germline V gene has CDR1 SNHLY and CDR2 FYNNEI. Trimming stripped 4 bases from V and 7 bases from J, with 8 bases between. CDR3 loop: CASSALNEQYF. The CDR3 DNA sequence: TGTGCCAGCAGTGCCCTGAATGAGCAGTACTTC.

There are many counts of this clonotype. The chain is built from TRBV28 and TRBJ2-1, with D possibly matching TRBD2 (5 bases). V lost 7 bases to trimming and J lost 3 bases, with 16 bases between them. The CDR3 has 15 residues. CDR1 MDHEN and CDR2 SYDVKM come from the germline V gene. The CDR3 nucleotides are TGTGCCAGCAACTCCCTGGACCGGGACTACAATGAGCAGTTCTTC. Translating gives CASNSLDRDYNEQFF.

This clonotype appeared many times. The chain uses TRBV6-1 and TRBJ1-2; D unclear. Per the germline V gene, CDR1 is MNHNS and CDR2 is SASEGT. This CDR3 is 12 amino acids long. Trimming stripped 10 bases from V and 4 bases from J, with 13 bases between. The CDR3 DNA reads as TGTGCCACCCGTGGGTTGGGCTATGGCTACACCTTC. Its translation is CATRGLGYGYTF.